Listed here are 10 T cell receptor beta chains from one sample, sequenced in a study of T cell responses to AZD1222 COVID-19 vaccine. Data came from immunoSEQ multiplex PCR; TCRdb stores just in-frame clones and leaves some out. The data show about 160,000 clones, roughly 94% seen once. Sequencing was performed on peripheral blood, taken on day 0 of MenACWY control vaccination. The receptors come from an adult in good health.

This clone was recorded once. The CDR3 nucleotides are TGTGCCAGCAGAACGGGGACAGTTAACTACAATGAGCAGTTCTTC. It specifies CASRTGTVNYNEQFF. The rearrangement joins TRBV28 to TRBJ2-1; TRBD1 matches at 7 bases. The CDR3 sequence is 15 residues long. Germline trimming cut 6 bases from V and 3 bases from J; bases unmatched to any gene: 8. Germline CDR1 and CDR2: MDHEN and SYDVKM.

The chain employs TRBV6-4 and TRBJ1-3, with D unclear. V lost 3 bases and J 2 bases, leaving 14 bases between the germline ends. Germline V CDR1 and CDR2: MRHNA, SNTAGT. The CDR3 is 16 amino acids. The CDR3 DNA sequence: TGTGCCAGCAGTGAGCAGCTTCAGTACGCTGGAAACACCATATATTTT. This encodes CASSEQLQYAGNTIYF.

This chain links TRBV2 with TRBJ1-2; 8 bases agree with TRBD1. CDR1 and CDR2 (germline): SNHLY, FYNNEI. This CDR3 is built from 13 residues. The trim removed 3 bases at V and 10 bases at J, leaving 7 bases unmatched. The CDR3 DNA reads as TGTGCCAGCAGTGACCCCAGGGGGCCCCACTACACCTTC. It codes for CASSDPRGPHYTF. Full variable domain (outside the CDR3, taken from reference TRBV2 and TRBJ1-2): EPEVTQTPSHQVTQMGQEVILRCVPISNHLYFYWYRQILGQKVEFLVSFYNNEISEKSEIFDDQFSVERPDGSNFTLKIRSTKLEDSAMYFCASSDPRGPHYTFGSGTRLTVV.

This sequence joins TRBV2 and TRBJ2-7; D gene unclear. The ends were cut back, 6 bases at V and 3 bases at J, with 15 bases in the middle. The CDR3 covers 14 residues. Germline V gene sequence: CDR1 SNHLY, CDR2 FYNNEI. The CDR3 sequence: CASRETAQVYEQYF. In DNA, the CDR3 is TGTGCCAGCAGGGAGACGGCGCAAGTCTACGAGCAGTACTTC.

The chain joins TRBV6-2 or TRBV6-3 to TRBJ2-7; D is perhaps TRBD1 (5 bases). The CDR3 covers 13 residues. V lost 5 bases, J lost 2 bases, and 10 bases lay in between. CDR1 is MNHEY and CDR2 is SVGEGT in the germline V gene. CDR3 in DNA: TGTGCCAGCAGTCGAGACAGACCCTACGAGCAGTACTTC. It is translated as CASSRDRPYEQYF.

This chain uses TRBV19 with TRBJ2-7; no clear D. V was cut by 1 base and J by 3 bases, with 13 bases left in between. The CDR3 extends over 15 amino acids. Germline V gene lookup returns CDR1 LNHDA and CDR2 SQIVND (reference sequence). CDR3: CASSIAAAPVYEQYF. As DNA, the CDR3 is TGTGCCAGTAGTATAGCGGCGGCACCCGTCTACGAGCAGTACTTC.

This rearrangement joins TRBV27 to TRBJ2-1; a weak D match, TRBD2 (6 bases). Germline-derived CDR1 and CDR2 are MNHEY and SMNVEV (reference sequence). V was pared by 5 bases and J by 9 bases, with 11 bases between. This CDR3 contains 12 residues. The CDR3 here is CASSPPSAEQFF. The CDR3 DNA reads as TGTGCCAGCAGTCCCCCTAGCGCTGAGCAGTTCTTC.

The V and J genes are TRBV6-2 or TRBV6-3 and TRBJ2-3; 10 nucleotides match TRBD2. The length of the CDR3 is 15 residues. The trim removed 5 bases at V and 9 bases at J, leaving 11 bases unmatched. CDR1 is MNHEY and CDR2 is SVGEGT in the germline V gene. Written as DNA, the CDR3 is TGTGCCAGCAGTAACTTAGCGGGAGGCCTCGGCACGCAGTATTTT. It yields the protein CASSNLAGGLGTQYF.

The J gene is TRBJ1-1, the V gene TRBV30; 10 bases align to TRBD1. Looked up from germline, CDR1 is GTSNPN and CDR2 is SVGIG (reference sequence). This CDR3 is built from 14 residues. With 5 bases clipped from V and 1 base from J, the junction kept 4 bases outside the gene matches. The CDR3 DNA is TGTGCCTGGCTGGGACAGGGGAGGAACACTGAAGCTTTCTTT. This translates into CAWLGQGRNTEAFF.

The CDR3 nucleotides read TGCGCCAGCAGCCAAGGGACTAGCGGGTGGAACAATGAGCAGTTCTTC. It encodes CASSQGTSGWNNEQFF. The chain uses TRBV4-3 and TRBJ2-1, with 11 bases matching TRBD2. V lost 1 base and J lost 5; bases outside the gene matches: 4. This CDR3 is 16 amino acids long. Per the germline V gene, CDR1 is LGHNA and CDR2 is YSLEER.